The present T cell receptor (beta chain) was sequenced within a study of control samples from healthy donors and cancer patients. Per the germline V gene, CDR1 is SGHTA and CDR2 is FQGNSA. Trimming stripped 1 base from V and 1 base from J, with 6 bases between. This CDR3 comprises 14 residues. Clones were read by immunoSEQ multiplex PCR, and TCRdb kept only the in-frame ones, dropping some. The repertoire consists of approximately 150,000 clones, with roughly 95% occurring once and the leading ten covering 1%. Sequenced material: blood. The chain uses TRBV7-2 and TRBJ2-3; D uncertain. This TCR derives from a woman between 25 and 40 years old in good health. The CDR3 DNA follows: TGTGCCAGCAGCTTAGGCATGGGCACAGATACGCAGTATTTT. Encoded protein: CASSLGMGTDTQYF.